Shown below are 16 T cell receptor beta chains from a single sample sequenced in a study of T cells in Graves' hyperthyroidism and ophthalmopathy. Template material for amplifying TCR beta CDR3 regions consisted of RNA transcripts. First-round RT-PCR of the TCR CDR3 relied on the HTBI primer set. TCRdb redid the calling of the multiplex PCR reads with MiXCR, one entry per CDR3 protein. Among approximately 600,000 distinct CDR3 sequences, over 12% were seen once, and the ten largest hold approximately 4.3%. The sequencing input was blood. All receptors come from a woman aged 40 to 50 with Graves' ophthalmopathy.

In this sample, this clonotype turned up many times. The rearrangement links TRBV20-1 to TRBJ1-5; D unresolved. Germline V lookup: CDR1 DFQATT, CDR2 SNEGSKA (reference sequence). This CDR3 comprises 15 residues. The V and J ends lost 3 bases and 0 bases respectively, with 12 bases between them. This CDR3 is CSARLGPNSNQPQHF. As DNA, the CDR3 is TGCAGTGCTAGGCTCGGTCCAAATAGCAATCAGCCCCAGCATTTT.

This clonotype was seen more than once but under ten times. The chain is built from TRBV12-3 or TRBV12-4 and TRBJ1-2; tentative D call: TRBD1 (6 bases). This CDR3 comprises 15 residues. Trimming cost V 3 bases and J 8 bases, with 19 bases left between them. The CDR3 region has the DNA TGTGCCAGCAGTTTGCCTCGGGGGCTATATCACGGCTACACCTTC. It specifies CASSLPRGLYHGYTF.

This clonotype was seen only a few times. This chain links TRBV18 with TRBJ1-1, with D tentatively TRBD1 (5 bases). The CDR3 is 17 residues long. CDR1 KGHSH and CDR2 LQKENI come from the germline V gene. V shed 6 bases and J shed 3 bases, with 23 bases lying between them. The CDR3 protein is CASSPWDLGVGYTEAFF. The CDR3, as DNA: TGTGCCAGCTCGCCCTGGGACCTTGGAGTAGGGTACACTGAAGCTTTCTTT.

This clonotype showed up many times. The V gene is TRBV12-3 or TRBV12-4, the J gene TRBJ1-1; the D is unclear. The germline V and J ends were trimmed by 6 bases and 1 base, with 9 bases remaining between them. The CDR3 sequence is 13 residues long. The CDR3 DNA reads TGTGCCAGCAGCCTCCCTAGGAACACTGAAGCTTTCTTT. Protein sequence: CASSLPRNTEAFF.

This clonotype is categorized as medium-sized. V usage is TRBV28 and J usage is TRBJ1-5; no clear D gene. V lost 6 bases, J lost 4 bases, and 16 bases lay in between. CDR3 length: 15 residues. CDR1 is MDHEN and CDR2 is SYDVKM in the germline V gene. CDR3 residues: CASSPGGIRNQPQHF. The CDR3 DNA sequence: TGTGCCAGCAGCCCTGGAGGGATCAGGAATCAGCCCCAGCATTTT.

This clonotype was seen ten or more times. V usage is TRBV27 and J usage is TRBJ2-2; TRBD2 matches 9 bases. V lost 5 bases to trimming and J lost 2 bases; unmatched junction nucleotides: 3. Germline assignment: CDR1 MNHEY and CDR2 SMNVEV (reference sequence). The CDR3 covers 15 residues. CDR3 nucleotides: TGTGCCAGCAGTCAGGGACTAGCAAACACCGGGGAGCTGTTTTTT. It translates to CASSQGLANTGELFF.

This clonotype was counted at least ten times. The CDR3 DNA reads TGTGCCAGCAGCACGGGACTAACGAACACCGGGGAGCTGTTTTTT. The encoded protein is CASSTGLTNTGELFF. The V and J genes are TRBV7-2 and TRBJ2-2; 7 nucleotides agree with TRBD2. Looked up from germline, CDR1 is SGHTA and CDR2 is FQGNSA. The CDR3 sequence is 15 residues long. The V segment lost 5 bases and the J segment 0 bases; nucleotides outside the gene matches: 3.

This rearrangement joins TRBV12-5 to TRBJ1-2; no reliable D call. CDR3 length: 12 residues. Germline loops: CDR1 LGHNT, CDR2 FRNRAP. V lost 5 bases and J lost 2, with 6 bases in between. The CDR3 DNA reads as TGTGCTAGTGGTAACAGCAACTATGGCTACACCTTC. It is translated as CASGNSNYGYTF.

This clonotype was counted many times. This sequence joins TRBV28 and TRBJ1-2; no clear D gene. CDR1 and CDR2 (germline): MDHEN, SYDVKM. The CDR3 spans 12 residues. V gave up 2 bases and J gave up 3 bases, with 4 bases separating them. CDR3 nucleotide sequence: TGTGCCAGCAGTTTACGGGACTATGGCTACACCTTC. Translating gives CASSLRDYGYTF.

This clonotype occurred many times. V is TRBV12-3 or TRBV12-4 and J is TRBJ2-7; D is possibly TRBD1 (7 bases). There are 13 residues in the CDR3. Trimming took off 5 bases at V and 6 bases at J, with 14 bases between the two ends. The CDR3 spells CASSRQGAGEQYF. The CDR3 coding sequence is TGTGCCAGCAGTCGACAGGGAGCGGGCGAGCAGTACTTC.

This clonotype was counted ten times or more. This chain links TRBV20-1 with TRBJ2-7; no clear D. The CDR3 contains 10 residues. Trimming took off 3 bases at V and 4 bases at J, with 4 bases between the two ends. Germline values: CDR1 DFQATT, CDR2 SNEGSKA (reference sequence). This CDR3 reads CSAREYEQYF. CDR3 coding DNA: TGCAGTGCTAGGGAATACGAGCAGTACTTC.

This clonotype showed up many times. The genes are TRBV29-1 and TRBJ2-2; no firm D call. CDR1 and CDR2 (germline): SQVTM, ANQGSEA. This CDR3 is built from 16 residues. V lost 0 bases to trimming and J lost 0 bases, with 11 bases between them. The CDR3 here is CSVEDGRAPNTGELFF. The CDR3 DNA is TGCAGCGTTGAAGATGGCCGGGCCCCGAACACCGGGGAGCTGTTTTTT.

This clonotype was counted only a few times. A much more abundant neighbour one base away suggests this may be a read error. This chain links TRBV6-1 with TRBJ1-2; D not certain. CDR3 size: 12 residues. The germline V gene has CDR1 MNHNS and CDR2 SASEGT. V lost 3 bases and J 8 bases, leaving 10 bases between the germline ends. DNA for the CDR3: TGTGCCAGCAGTGATCCGGGGTCGGGCTACACCTTC. Translation: CASSDPGSGYTF.

This chain joins TRBV5-6 and TRBJ2-2; D unresolved. V was shortened by 6 bases and J by 0 bases, with 15 bases between the two germline ends. The CDR3 spans 16 residues. CDR1 and CDR2 (germline): SGHDT, YYEEEE. This CDR3 reads CASTLRSRSNTGELFF. Written as DNA, the CDR3 is TGTGCCAGCACCCTTCGAAGCAGATCGAACACCGGGGAGCTGTTTTTT.

The chain recombines TRBV7-8 with TRBJ1-1, with D perhaps matching TRBD1 (5 bases). CDR1 and CDR2 from the germline V gene are SGHVS and FQNEAQ. The length of the CDR3 is 22 residues. The germline V and J ends were trimmed by 7 bases and 1 base, with 37 bases remaining between them. CDR3 bases: TGTGCCAGCATACATTTTCCATTTCCGCTGACCCGGGACCCAGAAACGAACACTGAAGCTTTCTTT. It specifies CASIHFPFPLTRDPETNTEAFF.

This clonotype was counted at least ten times. The rearrangement uses TRBV5-1 and TRBJ2-2, with D possibly being TRBD2 (6 bases). Trimming took 8 bases from V and 5 from J, leaving 19 bases between them. This CDR3 has 15 amino acids. Germline V gene data show CDR1 as SGHRS and CDR2 as YFSETQ. The CDR3 region has the DNA TGCGCCAGTTCCGGGACTCAGGCAGGGACCGGGGAGCTGTTTTTT. Its protein product is CASSGTQAGTGELFF.